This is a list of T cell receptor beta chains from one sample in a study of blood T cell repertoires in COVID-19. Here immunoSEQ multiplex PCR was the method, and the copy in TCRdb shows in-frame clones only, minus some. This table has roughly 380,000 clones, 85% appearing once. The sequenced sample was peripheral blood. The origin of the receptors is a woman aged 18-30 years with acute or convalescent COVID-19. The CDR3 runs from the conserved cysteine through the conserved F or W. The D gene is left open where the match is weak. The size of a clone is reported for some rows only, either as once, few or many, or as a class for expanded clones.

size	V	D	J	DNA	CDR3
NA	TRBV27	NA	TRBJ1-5	TGTGCCAGCAGTTTGGGCCGCTTAGAGCCCCAGCATTTT	CASSLGRLEPQHF
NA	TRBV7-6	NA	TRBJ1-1	TGTGCCAGCAGCTTAGAACAGATGAACACTGAAGCTTTCTTT	CASSLEQMNTEAFF
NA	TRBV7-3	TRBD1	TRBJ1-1	TGTGCCAGCAGCCCCCAGGGGGGTGAAGCTTTCTTT	CASSPQGGEAFF
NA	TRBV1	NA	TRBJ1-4	TGCACCAGCAGCCAAGGGGGACTTGGGGAAAAACTGTTTTTT	CTSSQGGLGEKLFF
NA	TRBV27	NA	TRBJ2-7	TGTGCCAGCAGTCGCCAACCCCGCGGGCCCTACGAGCAGTACTTC	CASSRQPRGPYEQYF
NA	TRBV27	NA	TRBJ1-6	TGTGCCAGCAGTTTTTGGCGGGGGGATGGTAATTCACCCCTCCACTTT	CASSFWRGDGNSPLHF
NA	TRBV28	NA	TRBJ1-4	TGTGCCAGCAGTTCCACACAGGGTAATGAAAAACTGTTTTTT	CASSSTQGNEKLFF
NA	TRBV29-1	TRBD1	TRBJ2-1	TGCAGCTCGGACAGGGGAAACAATGAGCAGTTCTTC	CSSDRGNNEQFF
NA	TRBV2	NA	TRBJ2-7	TGTGCCAGCAGTGAAGGTCGGGGACTCTTCTACGAGCAGTACTTC	CASSEGRGLFYEQYF
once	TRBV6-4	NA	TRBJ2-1	TGTGCCAACATCGTTTCTGGGGCCCACTCCTACAATGAGCAGTTCTTC	CANIVSGAHSYNEQFF
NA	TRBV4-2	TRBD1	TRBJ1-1	TGTGCCAGCAGCCAGGCGGGACAGGGAGGCACTGAAGCTTTCTTT	CASSQAGQGGTEAFF
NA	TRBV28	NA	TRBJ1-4	TGTGCCAGCAGTATTGGGAGGGGAGAAGAAAAACTGTTTTTT	CASSIGRGEEKLFF
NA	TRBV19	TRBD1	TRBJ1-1	TGTGCCAGTAGTCTACAGGGGTGGTCGGGAACTGAAGCTTTCTTT	CASSLQGWSGTEAFF
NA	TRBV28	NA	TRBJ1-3	TGTGCCAGCAGTGCCCTGGACAGCTCTGGAAACACCATATATTTT	CASSALDSSGNTIYF
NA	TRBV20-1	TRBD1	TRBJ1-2	TGCAGTGCCAGGACAGGGTTCGGCTACACCTTC	CSARTGFGYTF
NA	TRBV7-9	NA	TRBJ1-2	TGTGCCAGCAGCCAACGCGATAACTATGGCTACACCTTC	CASSQRDNYGYTF
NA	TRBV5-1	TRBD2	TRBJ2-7	TGCGCCAGCAGCTTGGCCAGCGGGGACCTGTGGTTCTACGAGCAGTACTTC	CASSLASGDLWFYEQYF
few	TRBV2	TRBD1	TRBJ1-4	TGTGCCAGCACTTTGACAGGGGGAGGATCTAATGAAAAACTGTTTTTT	CASTLTGGGSNEKLFF
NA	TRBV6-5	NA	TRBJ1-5	TGTGCCAGCAGCTTCCTGGGGGGTGATCAGCCCCAGCATTTT	CASSFLGGDQPQHF
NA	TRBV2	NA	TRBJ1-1	TGTGCCAGCAGTGAATACGGGGGCACTGAAGCTTTCTTT	CASSEYGGTEAFF
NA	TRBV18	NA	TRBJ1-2	TGTGCCAGCTCCACGGCGGGGGGAAACTATGGCTACACCTTC	CASSTAGGNYGYTF
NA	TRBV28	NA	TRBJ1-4	TGTGCCAGCAACCAGGGGATGGAAAAACTGTTTTTT	CASNQGMEKLFF
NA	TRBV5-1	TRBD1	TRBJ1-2	TGCGCCAGCAGCTTGGGGCGACAGGGAAATGGCTACACCTTC	CASSLGRQGNGYTF
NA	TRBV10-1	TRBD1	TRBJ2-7	TGCGCCAGCAGTGAGGGCAGGGGGAGCTACGAGCAGTACTTC	CASSEGRGSYEQYF
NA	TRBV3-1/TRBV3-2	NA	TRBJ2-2	TGTGCCAGCAGATCAACAGGGAACACCGGGGAGCTGTTTTTT	CASRSTGNTGELFF
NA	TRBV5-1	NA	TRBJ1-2	TGCGCCAGCAGCTTGGTAGCAGCACCTCCTAACTATGGCTACACCTTC	CASSLVAAPPNYGYTF
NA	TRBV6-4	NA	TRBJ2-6	TGTGCCAGCAGGCGGGACAGCTCTGGGGCCAACGTCCTGACTTTC	CASRRDSSGANVLTF
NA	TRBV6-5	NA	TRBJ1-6	TGTGCCAGCAGAAGTCCAGAGGGCGGTAATTCACCCCTCCACTTT	CASRSPEGGNSPLHF
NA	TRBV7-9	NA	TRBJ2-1	TGTGCCAGCAGCGTTGGTCATGTGGGAGGCTACAATGAGCAGTTCTTC	CASSVGHVGGYNEQFF
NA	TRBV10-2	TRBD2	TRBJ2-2	TGCGCCAGCAGTGAGTTACTAGCGGGTTATACTACCGGGGAGCTGTTTTTT	CASSELLAGYTTGELFF
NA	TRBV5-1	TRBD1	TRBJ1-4	TGCGCCAGCAGCAAAGGACAGGGAGGGGCCCCATCAACTAATGAAAAACTGTTTTTT	CASSKGQGGAPSTNEKLFF
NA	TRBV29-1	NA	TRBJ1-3	TGCAGCGTTGTGATCACGCGGCAGACCTCTGGAAACACCATATATTTT	CSVVITRQTSGNTIYF
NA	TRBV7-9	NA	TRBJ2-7	TGTGCCGGCGGAGGGGCGTACGAGCAGTACTTC	CAGGGAYEQYF
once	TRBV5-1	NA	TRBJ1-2	TGCGCCAGCAGCCTCTGGAAGGGGAACGACTATGGCTACACCTTC	CASSLWKGNDYGYTF
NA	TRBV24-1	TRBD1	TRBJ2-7	TGTGCCACCAGTGGGGGACAGACTCCTTTGTACGAGCAGTACTTC	CATSGGQTPLYEQYF
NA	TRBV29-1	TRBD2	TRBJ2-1	TGCAGCGTTGAAGAGGGGCGGGGGGGCCTCAATGAGCAGTTCTTC	CSVEEGRGGLNEQFF
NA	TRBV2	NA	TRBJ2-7	TGTGCCAGCAGGCGTCTGAGGGGGAATTACGAGCAGTACTTC	CASRRLRGNYEQYF
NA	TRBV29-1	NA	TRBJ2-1	TGCAGCGTTGCCCTCGTATTATACAATGAGCAGTTCTTC	CSVALVLYNEQFF
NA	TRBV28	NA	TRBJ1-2	TGTGCCAGCAGTTTATCAAAAATACGGGCGGGAGGCTACACCTTC	CASSLSKIRAGGYTF
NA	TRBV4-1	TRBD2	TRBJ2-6	TGCGCCAGCAGCCTGCTTATAGCGGGGGAGGGTTCTGGGGCCAACGTCCTGACTTTC	CASSLLIAGEGSGANVLTF